A single sample gave rise to the 21 T cell receptor beta chains below, sequenced in a study of OX40 agonist ivuxolimab in advanced cancers. Method: immunoSEQ multiplex PCR; TCRdb's copy keeps in-frame clones and lacks some. The sample shows 70,000 to 100,000 clones, approximately 90% of them seen only once. The sequencing here drew on CD4+ or CD8+ T cells sorted from blood, taken in a trial of the OX40 agonist ivuxolimab. The receptors derive from an adult with an advanced solid tumor such as melanoma, head and neck, liver or kidney cancer.

The rearrangement links TRBV16 to TRBJ1-6; D perhaps matches TRBD1 (6 bases). The CDR3 runs 15 residues. Germline V lookup: CDR1 KGHSY, CDR2 FQNENV. Trimming shortened V by 0 bases and J by 6 bases, and 9 bases separated the two germline ends. Here the CDR3 DNA reads TGTGCCAGCAGCCAATCCTCACAGGGTAATTCACCCCTCCACTTT. It codes for CASSQSSQGNSPLHF. Variable domain in full (rest from reference TRBV16 and TRBJ1-6): GEEVAQTPKHLVRGEGQKAKLYCAPIKGHSYVFWYQQVLKNEFKFLISFQNENVFDETGMPKERFSAKCLPNSPCSLEIQATKLEDSAVYFCASSQSSQGNSPLHFGNGTRLTVT.

This rearrangement joins TRBV10-3 to TRBJ2-5; D is unresolved. TRBJ2-7 explains the end of the DNA better; the J call may be wrong. CDR3 length: 14 residues. Germline V CDR1 and CDR2: ENHRY, SYGVKD. The CDR3 DNA sequence: TGTGCCATCAGTGAGTCTGGGGTAGAATACGAGCAGTACTTC. Its protein is CAISESGVEYEQYF.

This clone appeared once. The gene calls are TRBV5-1 and TRBJ2-7; TRBD1 matches 7 bases. The germline V gene encodes CDR1 SGHRS and CDR2 YFSETQ. The CDR3 is 13 amino acids. After removal of 3 bases from V and 3 bases from J, the junction contained 3 bases not matched to a gene. The CDR3 coding sequence is TGCGCCAGCAGCTCTACAGGGGTCTACGAGCAGTACTTC. This sequence encodes CASSSTGVYEQYF.

This sequence joins TRBV5-1 and TRBJ2-1; a possible D gene is TRBD2 (6 bases). The CDR3 totals 16 residues. The germline V gene has CDR1 SGHRS and CDR2 YFSETQ. With 0 bases removed from V and 4 bases from J, the gap between germline ends came to 14 bases. The DNA of the CDR3 is TGCGCCAGCAGCTTGGTGGGGACCGCGGGGTACAATGAGCAGTTCTTC. This sequence encodes CASSLVGTAGYNEQFF. Using reference TRBV5-1 and TRBJ2-1 for the parts outside the CDR3, the full variable domain is KAGVTQTPRYLIKTRGQQVTLSCSPISGHRSVSWYQQTPGQGLQFLFEYFSETQRNKGNFPGRFSGRQFSNSRSEMNVSTLELGDSALYLCASSLVGTAGYNEQFFGPGTRLTVL.

The rearrangement uses TRBV7-2 and TRBJ2-5; the D gene is possibly TRBD2 (5 bases). CDR1 and CDR2 (germline): SGHTA, FQGNSA. V was trimmed by 6 bases and J by 5 bases, leaving 16 bases between them. The CDR3 spans 14 residues. The chain's CDR3 is CASSSPPGGETQYF. CDR3 DNA sequence: TGTGCCAGCAGTTCCCCCCCCGGCGGGGAGACCCAGTACTTC.

J is TRBJ2-4 and V is TRBV5-6; the D is unclear. CDR3 length equals 16 residues. Germline V gene data show CDR1 as SGHDT and CDR2 as YYEEEE. V dropped 0 bases and J dropped 1 base, with 11 bases sitting between them. CDR3 region: CASSLATLGAKNIQYF. The CDR3 nucleotides read TGTGCCAGCAGCTTGGCTACGCTAGGGGCCAAAAACATTCAGTACTTC.

The chain joins TRBV4-3 to TRBJ2-3, with 7 bases lining up with TRBD2. This CDR3 spans 15 amino acids. Unmatched junction bases numbered 4, after V lost 0 bases and J lost 4 bases. Germline V lookup: CDR1 LGHNA, CDR2 YSLEER. The CDR3 region is CASSQEKLAADTQYF. The DNA for the CDR3 is TGCGCCAGCAGCCAAGAAAAGCTAGCGGCAGATACGCAGTATTTT.

V is TRBV11-2 and J is TRBJ2-5, with a tentative D call TRBD2 (5 bases). V was clipped by 1 base and J by 2 bases, with 14 bases between them. The CDR3 runs 16 residues. The germline V gene encodes CDR1 SGHAT and CDR2 FQNNGV. As DNA, the CDR3 is TGTGCCAGCAGCTTAGTTGCTCTAGCAAATCAAGAGACCCAGTACTTC. It specifies CASSLVALANQETQYF.

The J gene is TRBJ2-7, the V gene TRBV2; no clear D gene. The CDR3 contains 12 residues. Germline V lookup: CDR1 SNHLY, CDR2 FYNNEI. Trimming took off 6 bases at V and 2 bases at J, with 8 bases between the two ends. CDR3 coding DNA: TGTGCCAGCAGGAGCGCCGCCTACGAGCAGTACTTC. It yields the protein CASRSAAYEQYF.

The chain recombines TRBV27 with TRBJ2-7, with TRBD2 identical over 15 bases. The CDR3 extends over 17 amino acids. The junction had 10 bases not matched to a gene; V was cut back by 5 bases and J by 5 bases. From germline, CDR1 is MNHEY and CDR2 SMNVEV (reference sequence). The CDR3 sequence: CASSRYGTSGRTHEQYF. CDR3 nucleotides: TGTGCCAGCAGTAGGTATGGGACTAGCGGGAGGACCCACGAGCAGTACTTC.

The chain carries TRBV2 and TRBJ2-7, with 8 bases matching TRBD2. CDR1 is SNHLY and CDR2 is FYNNEI in the germline V gene. Losses at the gene ends were 4 bases for V and 4 bases for J; bases not matched to a gene: 9. CDR3 length: 15 amino acids. Here the CDR3 DNA reads TGTGCCAGCAGTGTAGCGGGACTTTCCCATTACGAGCAGTACTTC. Protein: CASSVAGLSHYEQYF.

This clone was detected only a few times. V gene TRBV7-6 combines with J gene TRBJ2-3; TRBD2 agrees at 9 bases. The V and J ends lost 5 bases and 2 bases, in that order; junction bases with no gene match: 8. CDR3 length: 16 amino acids. CDR1 is SGHVS and CDR2 is FNYEAQ in the germline V gene. This chain's CDR3 is CASSGGLAGSTDTQYF. DNA for the CDR3: TGTGCCAGCAGCGGGGGGCTAGCGGGATCCACAGATACGCAGTATTTT. The whole variable domain, remainder taken from reference TRBV7-6 and TRBJ2-3, is GAGVSQSPRYKVTKRGQDVALRCDPISGHVSLYWYRQALGQGPEFLTYFNYEAQQDKSGLPNDRFSAERPEGSISTLTIQRTEQRDSAMYRCASSGGLAGSTDTQYFGPGTRLTVL.

This clone was counted only a few times. The J gene is TRBJ2-5, the V gene TRBV2; the match to TRBD1 covers 7 bases. The CDR3 has 15 amino acids. The V gene end was trimmed by 6 bases and the J gene end by 3 bases; junction bases not matched to a gene: 10. Germline V lookup: CDR1 SNHLY, CDR2 FYNNEI. CDR3 in DNA: TGTGCCAGCAGATTACAGGGGAGAGGTGAAGAGACCCAGTACTTC. Its protein product is CASRLQGRGEETQYF.

The gene calls are TRBV7-9 and TRBJ2-3, with 10 bases matching TRBD2. CDR1 and CDR2 from the germline V gene are SEHNR and FQNEAQ (reference sequence). With 5 bases clipped from V and 5 bases from J, the junction kept 10 bases outside the gene matches. The CDR3 is 16 amino acids. The CDR3: CASSKNPSGRGDTQYF. As DNA, the CDR3 is TGTGCCAGCAGCAAAAATCCTAGCGGGAGAGGAGATACGCAGTATTTT.

The chain carries TRBV6-5 and TRBJ1-1; D uncertain. The CDR3 covers 15 residues. The germline gives CDR1 MNHEY, CDR2 SVGAGI. With 0 bases removed from V and 2 bases from J, the gap between germline ends came to 10 bases. This chain's CDR3 is CASSYSWKPNTEAFF. The CDR3 DNA is TGTGCCAGCAGTTACTCTTGGAAGCCTAACACTGAAGCTTTCTTT.

V gene TRBV30 combines with J gene TRBJ1-2, with a possible D match to TRBD1 (5 bases). Deletions cut 2 bases from V and 10 bases from J, with 14 bases between. Germline V lookup: CDR1 GTSNPN, CDR2 SVGIG (reference sequence). This CDR3 has 12 residues. The DNA for the CDR3 is TGTGCCTGGAGTCCTGGGGCAGGACCCTACACCTTC. Its translation: CAWSPGAGPYTF. Drawing the rest from reference TRBV30 and TRBJ1-2, the complete variable domain is SQTIHQWPATLVQPVGSPLSLECTVEGTSNPNLYWYRQAAGRGLQLLFYSVGIGQISSEVPQNLSASRPQDRQFILSSKKLLLSDSGFYLCAWSPGAGPYTFGSGTRLTVV.

This sequence joins TRBV10-1 and TRBJ1-1, with D possibly matching TRBD1 (6 bases). Germline CDR1 is WNHNN and CDR2 is SYGVQD (reference sequence). This CDR3 region has 13 residues. The V end lost 6 bases, the J end lost 7 bases, and 15 bases lay between the germline ends. CDR3 in amino acids: CASRGSGGLEAFF. The DNA for the CDR3 is TGCGCCAGCAGGGGATCTGGGGGCCTTGAAGCTTTCTTT.

The chain has TRBV7-9 and TRBJ2-2; 10 bases match TRBD2. Germline V CDR1 and CDR2: SEHNR, FQNEAQ (reference sequence). The CDR3 is made up of 16 amino acids. With V trimmed by 4 bases and J by 3 bases, 5 bases remained unmatched. The CDR3 DNA is TGTGCCAGCAGCTCACCGGGACTAGCGTACACCGGGGAGCTGTTTTTT. Its protein is CASSSPGLAYTGELFF.

This clone was picked up a small number of times. This chain links TRBV10-3 with TRBJ2-1; 14 bases match TRBD2. V was pared by 6 bases and J by 10 bases, with 8 bases of the junction left unmatched. Germline CDR1 is ENHRY and CDR2 is SYGVKD. The CDR3 is 15 residues long. Here the CDR3 reads CAIRPGLAGVGEQFF. The CDR3 DNA reads TGTGCCATCAGGCCGGGACTAGCGGGAGTAGGCGAGCAGTTCTTC.

This sequence joins TRBV18 and TRBJ2-1; no reliable D call. CDR3 length: 15 amino acids. Germline loops: CDR1 KGHSH, CDR2 LQKENI. The germline V and J ends were trimmed by 0 bases and 6 bases, with 12 bases remaining between them. CDR3 sequence (DNA): TGTGCCAGCTCACCACCAAGCGACTTCGGCAATGAGCAGTTCTTC. This gives the protein CASSPPSDFGNEQFF.

The V and J genes are TRBV6-6 and TRBJ1-1; the D is unclear. Germline V CDR1 and CDR2: MNHNY, SVGAGI (reference sequence). V was shortened by 2 bases and J by 2 bases, with 12 bases between the two germline ends. The CDR3 is 15 amino acids. The CDR3 spells CASSYGRDYNTEAFF. The CDR3, as DNA: TGTGCCAGCAGTTACGGACGGGATTACAACACTGAAGCTTTCTTT.